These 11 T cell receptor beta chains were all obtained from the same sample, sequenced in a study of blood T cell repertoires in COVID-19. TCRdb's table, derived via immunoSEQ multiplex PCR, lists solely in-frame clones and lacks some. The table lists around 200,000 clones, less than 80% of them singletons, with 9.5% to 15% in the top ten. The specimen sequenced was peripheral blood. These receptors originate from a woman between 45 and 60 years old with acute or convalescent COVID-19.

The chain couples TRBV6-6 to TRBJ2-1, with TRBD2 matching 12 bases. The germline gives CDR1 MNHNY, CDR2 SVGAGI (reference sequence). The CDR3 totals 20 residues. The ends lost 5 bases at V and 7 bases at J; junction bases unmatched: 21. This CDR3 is CASSPQNLLAGGRSRNEQFF. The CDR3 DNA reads TGTGCCAGCAGTCCCCAGAATTTGCTAGCGGGAGGGAGGTCGAGGAATGAGCAGTTCTTC.

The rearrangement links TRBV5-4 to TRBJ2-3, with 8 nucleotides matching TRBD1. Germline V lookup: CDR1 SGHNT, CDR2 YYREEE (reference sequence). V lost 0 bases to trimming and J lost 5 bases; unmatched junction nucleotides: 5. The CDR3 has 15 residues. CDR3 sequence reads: CASSLGTGLIDTQYF. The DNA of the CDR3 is TGTGCCAGCAGCTTGGGGACAGGGTTGATAGATACGCAGTATTTT.

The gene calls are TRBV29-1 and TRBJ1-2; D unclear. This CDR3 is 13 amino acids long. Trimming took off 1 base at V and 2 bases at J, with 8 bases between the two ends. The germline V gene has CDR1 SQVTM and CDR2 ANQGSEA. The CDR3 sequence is CSVEGGENYGYTF. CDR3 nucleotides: TGCAGCGTTGAAGGCGGGGAAAACTATGGCTACACCTTC.

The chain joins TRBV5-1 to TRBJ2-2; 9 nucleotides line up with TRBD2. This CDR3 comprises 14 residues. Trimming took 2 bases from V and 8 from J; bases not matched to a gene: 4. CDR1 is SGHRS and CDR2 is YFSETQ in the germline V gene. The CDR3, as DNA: TGCGCCAGCAGCTTCTTAGCGGGGGCTGGGGAGCTGTTTTTT. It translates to CASSFLAGAGELFF.

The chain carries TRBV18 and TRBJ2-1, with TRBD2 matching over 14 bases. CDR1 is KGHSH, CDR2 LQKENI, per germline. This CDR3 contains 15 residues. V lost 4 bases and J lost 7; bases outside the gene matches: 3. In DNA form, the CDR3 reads TGTGCCAGCTCACGGACTAGCGGGGGGTTGAATGAGCAGTTCTTC. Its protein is CASSRTSGGLNEQFF.

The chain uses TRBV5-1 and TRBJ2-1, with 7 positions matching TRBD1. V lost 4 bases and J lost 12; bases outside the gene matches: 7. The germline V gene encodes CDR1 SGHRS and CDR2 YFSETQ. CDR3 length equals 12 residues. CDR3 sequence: CASSAPDRPQFF. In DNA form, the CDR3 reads TGCGCCAGCAGCGCCCCGGACAGGCCGCAGTTCTTC.

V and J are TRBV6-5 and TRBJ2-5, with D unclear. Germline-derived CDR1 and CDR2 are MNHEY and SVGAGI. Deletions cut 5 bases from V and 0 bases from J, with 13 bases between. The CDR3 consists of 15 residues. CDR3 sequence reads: CASSRANRYQETQYF. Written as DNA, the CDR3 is TGTGCCAGCAGTAGAGCAAACAGATACCAAGAGACCCAGTACTTC.

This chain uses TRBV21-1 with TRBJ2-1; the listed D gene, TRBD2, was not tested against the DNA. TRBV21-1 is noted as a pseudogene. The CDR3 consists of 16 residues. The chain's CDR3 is CASSNRAGRSYNEQFF. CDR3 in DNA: TGTGCCAGCAGCAACCGAGCGGGCCGCTCCTACAATGAGCAGTTCTTC.

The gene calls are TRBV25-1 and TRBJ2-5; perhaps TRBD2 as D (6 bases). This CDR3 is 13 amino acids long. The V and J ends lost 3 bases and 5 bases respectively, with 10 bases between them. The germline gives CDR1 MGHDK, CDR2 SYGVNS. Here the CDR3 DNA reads TGTGCCAGCAGTGAGCCGGGGGTGGAGACCCAGTACTTC. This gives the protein CASSEPGVETQYF. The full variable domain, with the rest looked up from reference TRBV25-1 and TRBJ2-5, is EADIYQTPRYLVIGTGKKITLECSQTMGHDKMYWYQQDPGMELHLIHYSYGVNSTEKGDLSSESTVSRIRTEHFPLTLESARPSHTSQYLCASSEPGVETQYFGPGTRLLVL.

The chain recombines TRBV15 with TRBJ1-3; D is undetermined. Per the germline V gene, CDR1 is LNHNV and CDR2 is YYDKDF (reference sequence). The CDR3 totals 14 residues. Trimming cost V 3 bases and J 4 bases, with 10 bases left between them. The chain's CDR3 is CATSSYGEGNTIYF. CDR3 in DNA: TGTGCCACCAGCAGCTACGGGGAAGGAAACACCATATATTTT.

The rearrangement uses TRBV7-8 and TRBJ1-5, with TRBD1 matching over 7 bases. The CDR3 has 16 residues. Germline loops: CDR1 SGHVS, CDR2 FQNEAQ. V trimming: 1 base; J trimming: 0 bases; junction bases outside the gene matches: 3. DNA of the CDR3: TGTGCCAGCAGCTTAGAGACAGGGTATAGCAATCAGCCCCAGCATTTT. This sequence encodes CASSLETGYSNQPQHF.